A single sample is the source of the 20 T cell receptor beta chains below, sequenced in a study of T cell repertoires in cytomegalovirus infection. TCRdb passed the reads through MiXCR, listing each CDR3 protein once. This table holds approximately 770,000 distinct CDR3 sequences, 25% to 35% found once. These receptors' antigens are unknown. The sample here was cultured CD8+ T cells from PBMCs, taken from culture after CMV antigen stimulation. These receptors were obtained from a human donor in good health (CMV status not recorded). Some clones in this sample may be carry-over from other donors' samples.

This clonotype came up many times. The gene calls are TRBV29-1 and TRBJ1-1, with TRBD1 matching 7 bases. Germline V gives CDR1 SQVTM, CDR2 ANQGSEA. After removal of 5 bases from V and 5 bases from J, the junction contained 11 bases not matched to a gene. The CDR3 is 14 amino acids. The DNA for the CDR3 is TGCAGCGTTCCCCTACAGGGGATAGGGACTGAAGCTTTCTTT. This gives the protein CSVPLQGIGTEAFF.

This chain joins TRBV7-6 and TRBJ2-3; possible D gene TRBD1, 6 bases. The CDR3 length is 18 residues. V was shortened by 5 bases and J by 3 bases, with 24 bases between the two germline ends. Per the germline V gene, CDR1 is SGHVS and CDR2 is FNYEAQ. The CDR3 sequence is CASSPGSASFQGTDTQYF. The CDR3, as DNA: TGTGCCAGCAGCCCAGGGTCGGCATCCTTCCAGGGGACAGATACGCAGTATTTT.

This clonotype was detected a few times. The chain combines TRBV7-6 with TRBJ1-4; D is undetermined. This CDR3 has 14 residues. V was trimmed by 4 bases and J by 8 bases, leaving 14 bases between them. Germline V gene sequence: CDR1 SGHVS, CDR2 FNYEAQ. The chain's CDR3 is CASSSDGKWEKLFF. CDR3 DNA: TGTGCCAGCAGCTCGGACGGAAAGTGGGAAAAACTGTTTTTT.

Here the CDR3 DNA reads TGTGCCAGTAGCCCTATCATCCTCAGGGATACCCAGAACACTGAAGCTTTCTTT. Its protein is CASSPIILRDTQNTEAFF. This chain connects TRBV19 to TRBJ1-1, with D maybe TRBD1 (5 bases). Per germline, CDR1 LNHDA and CDR2 SQIVND (reference sequence). The CDR3 extends over 18 amino acids. V lost 6 bases and J lost 1, with 24 bases in between.

This clonotype was observed a few times. Since a much larger clone is just one base distant, this may be a read error. J is TRBJ2-7 and V is TRBV7-9; no definite D call. In germline, CDR1 is SEHNR, CDR2 FQNEAQ (reference sequence). The CDR3 has 12 residues. Trimming left V 1 base short and J 6 bases short, with 7 bases between. The CDR3 sequence: CASSLGYFEQYF. DNA of the CDR3: TGTGCCAGCAGCTTAGGGTATTTCGAGCAGTACTTC.

This clonotype was seen many times. The rearrangement joins TRBV7-6 to TRBJ1-2; 7 positions match TRBD1. The germline CDR1 and CDR2 sequences are SGHVS and FNYEAQ. V shed 5 bases and J 5 bases; nucleotides not matched to a gene: 11. CDR3 length equals 15 residues. CDR3 sequence (DNA): TGTGCCAGCAGCCGGGACAGCTCGAACCGATATGGCTACACCTTC. It codes for CASSRDSSNRYGYTF.

This clonotype was detected many times. The chain combines TRBV7-9 with TRBJ2-3; weak D call: TRBD2 (7 bases). The ends were cut back, 5 bases at V and 1 base at J, with 16 bases in the middle. This CDR3 is 16 amino acids long. Germline lookup yields CDR1 SEHNR and CDR2 FQNEAQ (reference sequence). This CDR3 reads CASSPEGGPGTDTQYF. DNA for the CDR3: TGTGCCAGCAGCCCAGAGGGGGGGCCCGGCACAGATACGCAGTATTTT.

This sequence joins TRBV29-1 and TRBJ1-6; TRBD1 agrees at 9 bases. This CDR3 is 14 amino acids long. Germline V gene data show CDR1 as SQVTM and CDR2 as ANQGSEA. V was clipped by 7 bases and J by 5 bases; unmatched bases: 6. CDR3 nucleotide sequence: TGCAGCGCGAGAACAGGGGGCGATAATTCACCCCTCCACTTT. Protein: CSARTGGDNSPLHF.

The table lists this clonotype with a few counts. This sequence joins TRBV4-1 and TRBJ1-4; perhaps TRBD1 as D (5 bases). The V and J ends lost 1 base and 4 bases respectively, with 22 bases between them. The V gene's germline CDR1 is MGHRA and CDR2 YSYEKL. This CDR3 has 19 amino acids. The CDR3 sequence: CASSQALGGGLFGNEKLFF. The CDR3 DNA reads as TGCGCCAGCAGCCAAGCTCTTGGTGGGGGATTGTTCGGTAATGAAAAACTGTTTTTT.

This clonotype came up many times. CDR3 sequence reads: CASSLGTAQYYGYTF. In DNA form, the CDR3 reads TGTGCCAGCAGCTTAGGGACAGCCCAGTACTATGGCTACACCTTC. The rearrangement links TRBV7-2 to TRBJ1-2, with D possibly being TRBD1 (6 bases). The CDR3 totals 15 residues. The V end was cut by 1 base, the J end by 3 bases, with 12 bases between. The germline V gene has CDR1 SGHTA and CDR2 FQGNSA.

A few counts support this clonotype. This sequence joins TRBV7-9 and TRBJ2-6; tentatively, D is TRBD1 (6 bases). There are 19 residues in the CDR3. The V end lost 5 bases, the J end lost 0 bases, and 20 bases lay between the germline ends. The V gene's germline CDR1 is SEHNR and CDR2 FQNEAQ (reference sequence). As DNA, the CDR3 is TGTGCCAGCAGCGCACACTGGACAGAAAGCCTCTCTGGGGCCAACGTCCTGACTTTC. Translated, it gives CASSAHWTESLSGANVLTF.

This clonotype has more than one count but fewer than ten. This chain connects TRBV20-1 to TRBJ2-2; 12 nucleotides align to TRBD2. The CDR3 is made up of 17 amino acids. Trimming cost V 0 bases and J 4 bases; bases outside gene matches: 6. Per the germline V gene, CDR1 is DFQATT and CDR2 is SNEGSKA (reference sequence). The CDR3 sequence is CSARDSLAGGGTGELFF. CDR3 coding DNA: TGCAGTGCTAGAGATTCGCTAGCGGGGGGGGGCACCGGGGAGCTGTTTTTT.

This chain connects TRBV12-5 to TRBJ2-5; D unresolved. Deletions cut 1 base from V and 3 bases from J, with 9 bases between. This CDR3 spans 14 amino acids. Per the germline V gene, CDR1 is LGHNT and CDR2 is FRNRAP. The CDR3 nucleotides read TGTGCTAGTGGTTTGGGGGGATTGGAAGAGACCCAGTACTTC. It codes for CASGLGGLEETQYF.

The gene calls are TRBV5-6 and TRBJ1-1; D may be TRBD1 (6 bases). In germline, CDR1 is SGHDT, CDR2 YYEEEE. The V and J ends lost 4 bases and 3 bases respectively, with 22 bases between them. CDR3 length: 17 amino acids. CDR3 region: CASSPPGAGRRYTEAFF. CDR3 DNA: TGTGCCAGCAGCCCGCCGGGGGCAGGCAGGCGGTACACTGAAGCTTTCTTT.

This chain uses TRBV7-9 with TRBJ1-1; TRBD1 matches 7 bases. The germline V gene has CDR1 SEHNR and CDR2 FQNEAQ (reference sequence). The CDR3 is made up of 12 amino acids. V shed 9 bases and J 1 base; nucleotides not matched to a gene: 2. The CDR3 DNA is TGTGCCAGGGGACAGCCGAACACTGAAGCTTTCTTT. Its translation: CARGQPNTEAFF.

This rearrangement joins TRBV27 to TRBJ1-1; tentatively, D is TRBD1 (5 bases). The CDR3 has 15 amino acids. Germline CDR1 reads MNHEY; CDR2 reads SMNVEV (reference sequence). V lost 1 base to trimming and J lost 2 bases, with 11 bases between them. CDR3 sequence reads: CASSLFGAGNTEAFF. DNA for the CDR3: TGTGCCAGCAGTTTATTCGGGGCTGGTAACACTGAAGCTTTCTTT.

The DNA of the CDR3 is TGTGCCAGCAGCTTAGTGACGGGGCCGCTTCAGCCCCAGCATTTT. Translation gives CASSLVTGPLQPQHF. The chain carries TRBV7-6 and TRBJ1-5; D might be TRBD1 (5 bases). Looked up from germline, CDR1 is SGHVS and CDR2 is FNYEAQ. V shed 1 base and J shed 6 bases, with 13 bases lying between them. The CDR3 has 15 residues.

The rearrangement uses TRBV5-1 and TRBJ1-1; TRBD1 matches 7 bases. V dropped 2 bases and J dropped 0; count of bases not matched to a gene: 4. Per germline, CDR1 SGHRS and CDR2 YFSETQ. This CDR3 contains 15 residues. In DNA, the CDR3 is TGCGCCAGCAGCTTACAGGGGACACTGAACACTGAAGCTTTCTTT. It encodes CASSLQGTLNTEAFF.

This clonotype occurred many times. V gene TRBV7-2 combines with J gene TRBJ2-2; 13 bases agree with TRBD2. Trimming cost V 5 bases and J 6 bases; bases outside gene matches: 9. The CDR3 spans 17 residues. Per the germline V gene, CDR1 is SGHTA and CDR2 is FQGNSA. Here the CDR3 reads CASSITSGGVNAGELFF. Here the CDR3 DNA reads TGTGCCAGCAGCATAACTAGCGGGGGGGTTAACGCCGGGGAGCTGTTTTTT. Together with reference TRBV7-2 and TRBJ2-2, the CDR3 gives the full variable domain: GAGVSQSPSNKVTEKGKDVELRCDPISGHTALYWYRQSLGQGLEFLIYFQGNSAPDKSGLPSDRFSAERTGGSVSTLTIQRTQQEDSAVYLCASSITSGGVNAGELFFGEGSRLTVL.

The chain has TRBV4-1 and TRBJ1-1; D remains unclear. Trimming pared 4 bases from V and 1 base from J, leaving 7 bases between. Per germline, CDR1 MGHRA and CDR2 YSYEKL. This CDR3 is built from 13 residues. CDR3 sequence: CASSRPSNTEAFF. In DNA form, the CDR3 reads TGCGCCAGCAGCCGCCCGTCGAACACTGAAGCTTTCTTT.